The 26 T cell receptor beta chains in this list originate from one sample, sequenced in a study of identical twins. TCRdb passed the 5' RACE reads through MiXCR, listing each CDR3 protein once. In the table there are roughly 720,000 distinct CDR3 sequences, 15% to 20% of which are singletons. This same sample was also taken into another study, of T cells expressing NK-cell markers.

Sequencing input: PBMCs. These receptors all come from a woman aged 18-29 years in good health.

The J gene is TRBJ2-5, the V gene TRBV11-2; D uncertain. Germline V gene lookup returns CDR1 SGHAT and CDR2 FQNNGV. The CDR3 is 16 amino acids. Deletions cut 0 bases from V and 5 bases from J, with 16 bases between. CDR3 loop: CASSLERGARSETQYF. CDR3 bases: TGTGCCAGCAGCTTAGAAAGAGGAGCCCGTTCTGAGACCCAGTACTTC.

The V call is TRBV6-1, the J call TRBJ1-1; 7 positions agree with TRBD1. CDR1 and CDR2 (germline): MNHNS, SASEGT. The J segment lost 7 bases and the V segment lost 5 bases, leaving 7 bases of the junction unmatched. There are 13 residues in the CDR3. The CDR3 nucleotides read TGTGCCAGCAGTCCCGGGACAGCTCTTGAAGCTTTCTTT. Amino acids: CASSPGTALEAFF.

This clonotype was counted between two and nine times. The CDR3 region has the DNA TGTGCCAGCAGCTTTGGGGAGGACCAGCCCCAGCATTTT. Protein: CASSFGEDQPQHF. The chain couples TRBV7-2 to TRBJ1-5; no clear D. The V end lost 3 bases, the J end lost 7 bases, and 10 bases lay between the germline ends. The CDR3 is 13 residues long. Germline V CDR1 and CDR2: SGHTA, FQGNSA.

V is TRBV3-1 and J is TRBJ2-6; D is ambiguous. The V gene's germline CDR1 is LGHDT and CDR2 YNNKEL (reference sequence). This CDR3 comprises 19 residues. V was cut by 1 base and J by 0 bases, with 16 bases left in between. Written as DNA, the CDR3 is TGTGCCAGCAGCCAAGGTGCTGTCGGATCTTACTCTGGGGCCAACGTCCTGACTTTC. It codes for CASSQGAVGSYSGANVLTF.

This clonotype has only a few counts. J is TRBJ2-1 and V is TRBV12-3 or TRBV12-4; 10 bases are shared with TRBD2. The CDR3 extends over 14 amino acids. Losses at the gene ends were 8 bases for V and 6 bases for J; bases not matched to a gene: 7. Written as DNA, the CDR3 is TGTGCCAGCTCAAGCGGGAGGGCGATCAATGAGCAGTTCTTC. Protein: CASSSGRAINEQFF.

This clonotype has a handful of counts. The CDR3 is CATLSGGLNTEAFF. CDR3 bases: TGTGCCACCCTCTCAGGGGGCCTGAACACTGAAGCTTTCTTT. V gene TRBV6-1 combines with J gene TRBJ1-1; 8 bases align to TRBD1. Germline-derived CDR1 and CDR2 are MNHNS and SASEGT. The V and J ends lost 10 bases and 0 bases, in that order; junction bases with no gene match: 7. The CDR3 sequence is 14 residues long.

The J gene is TRBJ2-7, the V gene TRBV10-3; D gene ambiguous. Trimming removed 11 bases at V and 5 bases at J, with 16 bases between. This CDR3 has 12 amino acids. Germline V CDR1 and CDR2: ENHRY, SYGVKD. DNA for the CDR3: TGTGCCGCCGAAGGGTCCCATCACGAGCAGTACTTC. Translated: CAAEGSHHEQYF.

This clonotype has more than one count but fewer than ten. V and J are TRBV10-3 and TRBJ2-1; the D is unclear. The CDR3 covers 13 residues. V lost 2 bases, J lost 6 bases, and 8 bases lay in between. The germline gives CDR1 ENHRY, CDR2 SYGVKD. The DNA for the CDR3 is TGTGCCATCAGTGAGCAGCCGAGCAATGAGCAGTTCTTC. Its translation is CAISEQPSNEQFF.

In its sample, this clonotype was seen a few times. This chain links TRBV5-6 with TRBJ1-5, with TRBD1 identical over 7 bases. CDR3 length: 15 residues. V shed 2 bases and J 4 bases; nucleotides not matched to a gene: 6. The V gene's germline CDR1 is SGHDT and CDR2 YYEEEE. The CDR3 DNA is TGTGCCAGCAGCTTAAGTGGCAGGGGGAATCAGCCCCAGCATTTT. This sequence encodes CASSLSGRGNQPQHF.

This clonotype was counted ten times or more. This chain joins TRBV7-2 and TRBJ2-1, with 11 bases matching TRBD2. This CDR3 contains 15 residues. The germline CDR1 and CDR2 sequences are SGHTA and FQGNSA. Losses at the gene ends were 0 bases for V and 8 bases for J; bases not matched to a gene: 3. CDR3 nucleotides: TGTGCCAGCAGCTTAGCACTAGCGGGAGCCGATGAGCAGTTCTTC. Translating it yields CASSLALAGADEQFF.

The V gene is TRBV5-1, the J gene TRBJ1-1; D possibly corresponds to TRBD1 (5 bases). CDR1 and CDR2 from the germline V gene are SGHRS and YFSETQ. The CDR3 runs 13 residues. V lost 2 bases and J 6 bases, leaving 11 bases between the germline ends. Here the CDR3 reads CASSLKGQAEAFF. CDR3 nucleotide sequence: TGCGCCAGCAGCTTAAAAGGACAAGCTGAAGCTTTCTTT.

This clonotype was detected a few times. The chain has TRBV2 and TRBJ2-7; D may correspond to TRBD1 or TRBD2 (7 bases each). This CDR3 is built from 13 residues. CDR1 and CDR2 from the germline V gene are SNHLY and FYNNEI. V was trimmed by 4 bases and J by 7 bases, leaving 14 bases between them. In DNA, the CDR3 is TGTGCCAGCAGTGGCCCAGGGGGGGGTGAGCAGTACTTC. Translating it yields CASSGPGGGEQYF.

The chain uses TRBV7-9 and TRBJ2-7, with D perhaps TRBD1 (5 bases). This CDR3 has 14 residues. Germline CDR1 is SEHNR and CDR2 is FQNEAQ (reference sequence). The V end was cut by 1 base, the J end by 4 bases, with 11 bases between. CDR3 nucleotide sequence: TGTGCCAGCAGCTTAGTAGGACAAGTATACGAGCAGTACTTC. It is translated as CASSLVGQVYEQYF.

In this sample, this clonotype turned up a few times. This rearrangement joins TRBV29-1 to TRBJ2-7; 7 nucleotides agree with TRBD1. V trimming: 7 bases; J trimming: 7 bases; junction bases outside the gene matches: 13. Germline CDR1 SQVTM, CDR2 ANQGSEA. The length of the CDR3 is 13 residues. The DNA of the CDR3 is TGCAGCGCCGCAAGCCAGGGGGTAGGTGAGCAGTACTTC. Translation: CSAASQGVGEQYF.

The rearrangement uses TRBV13 and TRBJ2-4; D gene uncertain. The germline V and J ends were trimmed by 1 base and 8 bases, with 9 bases remaining between them. This CDR3 region has 13 residues. Germline V lookup: CDR1 PRHDT, CDR2 FYEKMQ (reference sequence). CDR3 sequence (DNA): TGTGCCAGCAGCTTAGTATTTGGGGACATTCAGTACTTC. The encoded protein is CASSLVFGDIQYF. Drawing the rest from reference TRBV13 and TRBJ2-4, the complete variable domain is AAGVIQSPRHLIKEKRETATLKCYPIPRHDTVYWYQQGPGQDPQFLISFYEKMQSDKGSIPDRFSAQQFSDYHSELNMSSLELGDSALYFCASSLVFGDIQYFGAGTRLSVL.

The V gene is TRBV14, the J gene TRBJ2-7; a weak D match, TRBD1 (6 bases). Germline V gene lookup returns CDR1 SGHDN and CDR2 FVKESK. The CDR3 runs to 13 residues. With 2 bases removed from V and 5 bases from J, the gap between germline ends came to 10 bases. CDR3 region: CASSQLYRDEQYF. The DNA for the CDR3 is TGTGCCAGCAGCCAACTCTACAGGGACGAGCAGTACTTC.

The chain joins TRBV5-6 to TRBJ2-1; TRBD2 matches 8 bases. The germline CDR1 and CDR2 sequences are SGHDT and YYEEEE. Trimming at V came to 2 bases and at J to 4 bases, leaving 8 bases not matched to a gene. This CDR3 region has 16 residues. The CDR3 region is CASSFPSGPGYNEQFF. DNA of the CDR3: TGTGCCAGCAGCTTTCCTAGCGGGCCGGGATACAATGAGCAGTTCTTC. Full variable domain (missing parts from reference TRBV5-6 and TRBJ2-1): DAGVTQSPTHLIKTRGQQVTLRCSPKSGHDTVSWYQQALGQGPQFIFQYYEEEERQRGNFPDRFSGHQFPNYSSELNVNALLLGDSALYLCASSFPSGPGYNEQFFGPGTRLTVL.

This clonotype appeared a few times. This chain joins TRBV20-1 and TRBJ2-1, with TRBD2 matching over 7 bases. Per the germline V gene, CDR1 is DFQATT and CDR2 is SNEGSKA (reference sequence). V gave up 2 bases and J gave up 3 bases; unmatched junction bases: 4. This CDR3 comprises 14 residues. This chain's CDR3 is CSARRLAVYNEQFF. The CDR3 bases are TGCAGTGCTAGACGGCTAGCGGTCTACAATGAGCAGTTCTTC.

There are a few counts of this clonotype. The CDR3 loop reads CASSFLLTSGGARETQYF. In DNA form, the CDR3 reads TGTGCCAGCAGCTTCCTCCTTACTAGCGGGGGGGCACGGGAGACCCAGTACTTC. The rearrangement joins TRBV7-3 to TRBJ2-5, with TRBD2 matching over 13 bases. Germline V lookup: CDR1 SGHTA, CDR2 FQGTGA. After removal of 3 bases from V and 5 bases from J, the junction contained 12 bases not matched to a gene. The CDR3 spans 18 residues.

In its sample, this clonotype was seen a few times. The chain combines TRBV28 with TRBJ2-5; a weak D match, TRBD2 (5 bases). CDR1 is MDHEN, CDR2 SYDVKM, per germline. The CDR3 runs 14 residues. V gave up 2 bases and J gave up 7 bases, with 14 bases separating them. CDR3 nucleotides: TGTGCCAGCAGTTTACTCACCCCCGGAGGGACCCAGTACTTC. The encoded protein is CASSLLTPGGTQYF.

The CDR3 DNA reads as TGCAGTGCCGGACGGAGAAACACAGATACGCAGTATTTT. Amino acids: CSAGRRNTDTQYF. The chain couples TRBV20-1 to TRBJ2-3; D unresolved. This CDR3 is built from 13 residues. Deletions cut 6 bases from V and 2 bases from J, with 12 bases between. Germline CDR1 and CDR2: DFQATT and SNEGSKA (reference sequence).

In this sample, this clonotype turned up many times. The chain employs TRBV7-2 and TRBJ2-5; no reliable D call. Trimming cost V 4 bases and J 4 bases, with 16 bases left between them. The CDR3 spans 15 residues. CDR1 SGHTA and CDR2 FQGNSA come from the germline V gene. CDR3 coding DNA: TGTGCCAGCAGCTCCTCCGTGGGTGGACGAGAGACCCAGTACTTC. It encodes CASSSSVGGRETQYF.

The V and J genes are TRBV15 and TRBJ2-3; 8 bases map to TRBD2. V was clipped by 5 bases and J by 0 bases; unmatched bases: 4. Germline V CDR1 and CDR2: LNHNV, YYDKDF (reference sequence). The CDR3 runs 15 residues. The CDR3 DNA follows: TGTGCCACCAGCGGAGCGGGGGTTAGCACAGATACGCAGTATTTT. Translation gives CATSGAGVSTDTQYF.

V gene TRBV7-7 combines with J gene TRBJ2-3; no reliable D call. V was pared by 1 base and J by 5 bases, with 7 bases between. Germline V gene sequence: CDR1 SSHAT, CDR2 FNYEAQ (reference sequence). This CDR3 comprises 13 residues. CDR3 nucleotides: TGTGCCAGCAGCTTAGAAGACGGAGATACGCAGTATTTT. It translates to CASSLEDGDTQYF.

This clonotype was observed a handful of times. The gene calls are TRBV12-3 or TRBV12-4 and TRBJ2-7; D may be TRBD1 (5 bases). There are 14 residues in the CDR3. The V and J ends lost 7 bases and 6 bases respectively, with 19 bases between them. CDR3 sequence (DNA): TGTGCCAGCACTCTCAGACAGTCCTCAGGCGAGCAGTACTTC. Residues: CASTLRQSSGEQYF.

The rearrangement joins TRBV7-7 to TRBJ2-6, with 7 bases aligning to TRBD2. The trim removed 5 bases at V and 0 bases at J, leaving 13 bases unmatched. Germline loops: CDR1 SSHAT, CDR2 FNYEAQ (reference sequence). This CDR3 spans 19 amino acids. DNA of the CDR3: TGTGCCAGCAGCGATTTTGCGGGGGACCAGTTCTCTGGGGCCAACGTCCTGACTTTC. Translation: CASSDFAGDQFSGANVLTF.